This is a list of T cell receptor beta chains from one sample in a study of blood T cell repertoires in COVID-19. Only in-frame clones appear in the TCRdb table, and some are missing; sequencing was by immunoSEQ multiplex PCR. The table includes about 120,000 clones, 75% to 80% detected once. Sequencing input: peripheral blood. These receptors came from a human donor in a cohort sampled during active COVID-19. The CDR3 runs from the conserved cysteine through the conserved F or W. Each record gives: V gene, clone size, CDR3 protein. Where a row states a size, it is once, few, many or the class of an expanded clone; other rows omit it.

TRBV19 NA CASRPSGDNEQFF
TRBV5-8 NA CASSSTLVPTSYEQYF
TRBV5-4 NA CASSLAGAGDIQYF
TRBV6-5 NA CASNHRGPYEQYF
TRBV6-5 NA CASSRQGIPGNTIYF
TRBV4-1 NA CASSHPPGQHNYGYTF
TRBV5-6 NA CASSSHRGPTYEQYF
TRBV19 NA CASGPSRNTEAFF
TRBV6-4 NA CASSDGTENTEAFF
TRBV18 NA CASSLGGLAGDEQYF
TRBV2 few CASSVYGQDTEAFF
TRBV6-5 NA CASTGAGATYEQYF
TRBV5-1 few CASSQGQGRNEQYF
TRBV28 few CASQRQGNGEKLFF
TRBV10-3 NA CAISEDRGQPQHF
TRBV5-6 NA CASSLVKNTEAFF
TRBV20-1 NA CSASGQENYGYTF
TRBV7-8 NA CASSLHPGPYEQYF
TRBV15 NA CATSRDLEPNYGYTF
TRBV6-5 NA CASSYDGRGGTDTQYF
TRBV9 NA CASSVDESSGNTIYF
TRBV18 NA CASSPLGTGIHEQYF
TRBV11-2 NA CASSPPGGSEQYF
TRBV28 once CASSPSQGGNEKLFF
TRBV2 NA CASIIRGAGNTIYF
TRBV7-6 few CASSLGRQGVAPLHF
TRBV3-1/TRBV3-2 NA CASSQAQGANGYTF
TRBV12-5 NA CASGLRRGGYNEQFF
TRBV12-5 NA CASGNGQGVGEQYF
TRBV10-3 NA CAISDGQGMNTEAFF
TRBV2 few CASSDLGGGVYEQYF
TRBV7-9 NA CASSLGTTYEQYF
TRBV19 NA CASSVTPGQLQETQYF
TRBV27 NA CASSFQTGVQETQYF
TRBV5-1 NA CASSLSLRDYGYTF
TRBV5-8 NA CASSSGLAGNSYNEQFF
TRBV3-1/TRBV3-2 NA CASRHTGAPYVGYTF
TRBV5-1 NA CASRTGGTNEAFF
TRBV19 NA CASSMSFGTGSHEQYF
TRBV7-6 NA CASSPPGMARETQYF
TRBV27 NA CASSPRAYEQYF
TRBV3-1/TRBV3-2 NA CASSPQREYSYEQYF
TRBV28 NA CASSLGQGRETQYF
TRBV27 many CASSLGGSYEQYF
TRBV27 NA CASSLTGFLSYEQYF